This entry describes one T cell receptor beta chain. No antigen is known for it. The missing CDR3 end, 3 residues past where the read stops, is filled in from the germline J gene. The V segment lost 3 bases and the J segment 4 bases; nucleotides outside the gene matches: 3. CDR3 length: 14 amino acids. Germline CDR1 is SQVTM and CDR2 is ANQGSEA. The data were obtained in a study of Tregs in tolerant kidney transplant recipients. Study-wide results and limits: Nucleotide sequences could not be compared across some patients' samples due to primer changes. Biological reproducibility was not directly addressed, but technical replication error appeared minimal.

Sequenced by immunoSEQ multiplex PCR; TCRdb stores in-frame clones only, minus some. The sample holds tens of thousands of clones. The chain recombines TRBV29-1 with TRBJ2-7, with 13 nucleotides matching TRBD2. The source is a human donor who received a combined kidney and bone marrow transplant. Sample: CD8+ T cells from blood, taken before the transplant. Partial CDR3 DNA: TGCAGCGTTGAGGGACTAGCGGGAAAATACGAG. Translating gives CSVEGLAGKYE. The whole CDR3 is CSVEGLAGKYEQYF.